One and the same sample provided the 20 T cell receptor beta chains below, sequenced in a study of Graves' ophthalmopathy and Graves' hyperthyroidism. The authors amplified TCR beta CDR3 regions from RNA transcripts. First-round RT-PCR used HTBI primers; second-round multiplex PCR followed. TCRdb re-analysed the multiplex PCR reads in MiXCR, keeping a single row per CDR3 protein. The sample has 650,000 to 900,000 distinct CDR3 sequences; roughly 41% are singletons. Sequencing was performed on peripheral blood. Source of these receptors: an adult man with Graves' ophthalmopathy.

This clonotype was seen more than once but under ten times. The chain joins TRBV7-2 to TRBJ2-2; possible D gene TRBD1, 6 bases. V was shortened by 3 bases and J by 7 bases, with 9 bases between the two germline ends. Germline V gene lookup returns CDR1 SGHTA and CDR2 FQGNSA. This CDR3 has 13 amino acids. The chain's CDR3 is CASSLGADGELFF. CDR3 nucleotide sequence: TGTGCCAGCAGCTTGGGGGCGGACGGGGAGCTGTTTTTT.

This clonotype was recorded many times. In DNA form, the CDR3 reads TGTGCCAGCAGCCCACAGGTTGCCGGGGCCAACGTCCTGACTTTC. Its translation is CASSPQVAGANVLTF. This chain uses TRBV7-9 with TRBJ2-6, with D tentatively TRBD1 (5 bases). The CDR3 is 15 residues long. Germline assignment: CDR1 SEHNR and CDR2 FQNEAQ (reference sequence). Trimming stripped 5 bases from V and 4 bases from J, with 12 bases between. The whole variable domain, remainder taken from reference TRBV7-9 and TRBJ2-6, is DTGVSQNPRHKITKRGQNVTFRCDPISEHNRLYWYRQTLGQGPEFLTYFQNEAQLEKSRLLSDRFSAERPKGSFSTLEIQRTEQGDSAMYLCASSPQVAGANVLTFGAGSRLTVL.

This clonotype was counted many times. V gene TRBV7-9 combines with J gene TRBJ1-1; D unclear. The CDR3 contains 14 residues. CDR1 is SEHNR, CDR2 FQNEAQ, per germline (reference sequence). Trimming took 5 bases from V and 3 from J, leaving 13 bases between them. This CDR3 reads CASSPEPWYTEAFF. As DNA, the CDR3 is TGTGCCAGCAGCCCCGAGCCTTGGTACACTGAAGCTTTCTTT.

This chain uses TRBV10-3 with TRBJ1-2; D is unclear. Between the trimmed V and J ends, which lost 10 bases and 0 bases, there was a span of 18 bases. The CDR3 has 15 amino acids. Per germline, CDR1 ENHRY and CDR2 SYGVKD. CDR3 in DNA: TGTGCCAGCAGCTTGGCCGCGACAACTAACTATGGCTACACCTTC. This gives the protein CASSLAATTNYGYTF.

In its sample, this clonotype was seen once. At one boundary the junction diverges from the germline segment, which might be a read error. The chain uses TRBV25-1 and TRBJ2-2, with 7 bases identical to TRBD1. The CDR3 extends over 14 amino acids. Germline V gene sequence: CDR1 MGHDK, CDR2 SYGVNS. The CDR3 protein is CASSAEGATGELFF. The DNA of the CDR3 is TGCGCCAGCAGCGCAGAGGGGGCGACCGGGGAGCTGTTTTTT. Using reference TRBV25-1 and TRBJ2-2 for the parts outside the CDR3, the full variable domain is EADIYQTPRYLVIGTGKKITLECSQTMGHDKMYWYQQDPGMELHLIHYSYGVNSTEKGDLSSESTVSRIRTEHFPLTLESARPSHTSQYLCASSAEGATGELFFGEGSRLTVL.

This clonotype was seen only a few times. The gene calls are TRBV6-1 and TRBJ1-1, with a tentative D call TRBD1 (5 bases). Germline CDR1 reads MNHNS; CDR2 reads SASEGT. The CDR3 totals 14 residues. Trimming removed 3 bases from V and 1 base from J, with 9 bases in between. The CDR3 region is CASSDLGGNTEAFF. As DNA, the CDR3 is TGTGCCAGCAGTGACCTGGGGGGGAACACTGAAGCTTTCTTT.

This clonotype was found many times. This rearrangement joins TRBV7-9 to TRBJ1-2, with D hard to call. From germline, CDR1 is SEHNR and CDR2 FQNEAQ (reference sequence). The CDR3 covers 13 residues. Trimming shortened V by 0 bases and J by 3 bases, and 5 bases separated the two germline ends. The CDR3 loop reads CASSLAGDYGYTF. CDR3 nucleotides: TGTGCCAGCAGCTTAGCAGGAGACTATGGCTACACCTTC.

This clonotype was seen more than once but under ten times. The rearrangement links TRBV14 to TRBJ2-7, with 7 bases identical to TRBD2. Trimming at V came to 4 bases and at J to 3 bases, leaving 6 bases not matched to a gene. The CDR3 extends over 14 amino acids. Germline CDR1 and CDR2: SGHDN and FVKESK. For the CDR3, the DNA is TGTGCCAGCAGCCGTAGCGGGTCGCACTACGAGCAGTACTTC. This encodes CASSRSGSHYEQYF.

This sequence joins TRBV7-2 and TRBJ2-2, with 10 nucleotides matching TRBD1. The V gene end was trimmed by 7 bases and the J gene end by 4 bases; junction bases not matched to a gene: 12. The CDR3 has 17 residues. Germline CDR1 and CDR2: SGHTA and FQGNSA. CDR3 in DNA: TGTGCCAGCAACATAGCGACAGGGGGCGCGGGCACCGGGGAGCTGTTTTTT. Translation: CASNIATGGAGTGELFF.

Remarks on this clonotype: No DNA is shown, since the ends of the CDR3 on it are uncertain; the CDR3 is the one TCRdb lists. The chain couples TRBV25-1 to TRBJ2-2. Both ends counted, the CDR3 spans 12 residues. Germline-derived CDR1 and CDR2 are MGHDK and SYGVNS. CDR3 amino acids: CASSETTGSCFF.

This clonotype has a handful of counts. For the CDR3, the DNA is TGTGCCAGCAGCCTGGGACAGGGAAGAAACACCATATATTTT. Protein: CASSLGQGRNTIYF. V gene TRBV7-9 combines with J gene TRBJ1-3, with TRBD1 matching over 9 bases. CDR3 length equals 14 residues. Losses at the gene ends were 5 bases for V and 5 bases for J; bases not matched to a gene: 4. In germline, CDR1 is SEHNR, CDR2 FQNEAQ (reference sequence).

V usage is TRBV7-9 and J usage is TRBJ1-4; 11 bases are shared with TRBD1. Germline CDR1 SEHNR, CDR2 FQNEAQ (reference sequence). CDR3 length: 19 amino acids. The chain's CDR3 is CAQPHMDRGPTRVNEKLFF. The CDR3 nucleotides read TGTGCTCAGCCCCATATGGACAGGGGGCCCACCAGGGTAAATGAAAAACTGTTTTTT.

This chain links TRBV2 with TRBJ2-7; 7 bases match TRBD2. Germline lookup yields CDR1 SNHLY and CDR2 FYNNEI. The CDR3 totals 14 residues. J lost 3 bases, V lost 7 bases, and 9 bases had no gene match. The CDR3 spells CASTSNGRIYEQYF. In nucleotides, the CDR3 is TGTGCCAGCACCTCAAACGGGAGGATCTACGAGCAGTACTTC.

The chain has TRBV25-1 and TRBJ1-4; no clear D. The CDR3 contains 13 residues. Germline lookup yields CDR1 MGHDK and CDR2 SYGVNS. V was clipped by 6 bases and J by 8 bases, with 13 bases between them. The CDR3 sequence: CASSQDLNEKLFF. Here the CDR3 DNA reads TGTGCCAGCAGCCAAGATCTAAACGAAAAACTGTTTTTT.

V usage is TRBV6-5 and J usage is TRBJ2-7; tentative D call: TRBD1 (5 bases). V shed 2 bases and J shed 2 bases, with 16 bases lying between them. Germline CDR1 and CDR2: MNHEY and SVGAGI. There are 16 residues in the CDR3. The CDR3 reads CASSYLRAGYTYEQYF. The DNA for the CDR3 is TGTGCCAGCAGTTACCTCAGGGCAGGTTACACCTACGAGCAGTACTTC.

The chain carries TRBV6-5 and TRBJ1-5; D might be TRBD1 (6 bases). The CDR3 covers 12 residues. Trimming stripped 11 bases from V and 9 bases from J, with 17 bases between. The V gene's germline CDR1 is MNHEY and CDR2 SVGAGI. CDR3 in amino acids: CAPDGGRWPQHF. CDR3 bases: TGTGCCCCCGACGGGGGGCGTTGGCCCCAGCATTTT.

Comments on this clonotype: This could be a read error, since a much larger clone is one nucleotide away. The chain links TRBV11-2 to TRBJ2-5, with TRBD1 as a possible D gene (6 bases). This CDR3 contains 13 residues. Germline assignment: CDR1 SGHAT and CDR2 FQNNGV. The CDR3 region is CAGSFAGVETQYF. In DNA, the CDR3 is TGTGCCGGCAGCTTCGCAGGGGTGGAGACCCAGTACTTC.

The V gene is TRBV25-1, the J gene TRBJ2-5, with 11 bases identical to TRBD1. V was clipped by 7 bases and J by 5 bases; unmatched bases: 6. Looked up from germline, CDR1 is MGHDK and CDR2 is SYGVNS. The CDR3 has 14 residues. DNA for the CDR3: TGTGCCAGCAAAGGACAGGGGGCGTATGAGACCCAGTACTTC. The encoded protein is CASKGQGAYETQYF.

In this sample, this clonotype turned up many times. The chain carries TRBV7-2 and TRBJ2-5; the match to TRBD2 covers 7 bases. Germline lookup yields CDR1 SGHTA and CDR2 FQGNSA. The CDR3 is 19 amino acids. The ends lost 6 bases at V and 1 base at J; junction bases unmatched: 20. The CDR3 loop is CASSPAGGTGGHRQETQYF. CDR3 nucleotide sequence: TGTGCCAGCAGTCCCGCCGGGGGGACGGGAGGACACCGCCAAGAGACCCAGTACTTC. The entire variable domain, with the rest obtained from reference TRBV7-2 and TRBJ2-5, is as follows: GAGVSQSPSNKVTEKGKDVELRCDPISGHTALYWYRQSLGQGLEFLIYFQGNSAPDKSGLPSDRFSAERTGGSVSTLTIQRTQQEDSAVYLCASSPAGGTGGHRQETQYFGPGTRLLVL.

This clonotype was counted once. An end of the junction does not agree with germline; a read error may underlie this. The chain is built from TRBV7-9 and TRBJ2-2; TRBD1 matches 7 bases. The CDR3 loop spans 12 amino acids. CDR1 and CDR2 from the germline V gene are SEHNR and FQNEAQ (reference sequence). The DNA for the CDR3 is TGTGCCAGCAGCTTAATAGCACGGGACAGCCGCTTT. This sequence encodes CASSLIARDSRF.